This TCR beta chain was found in a study of T-cell memory formation after mild COVID-19. Overall study: In these data, TCR clusters were largely donor specific.

Points from the study as a whole: CD4/CD8 balance characterized clones contracting day 15 to 85, and CD4+ skew characterized later expanders. CM and EM subsets held most contracting CD4+ clones; EMRA held CD8+ ones.

From 5'RACE with constant-segment primers came TCR alpha and TCR beta cDNA libraries that carried sample barcodes and UMIs. TCRdb itself ran the 5' RACE reads through MiXCR, one entry per CDR3 protein. The sample consists of roughly 620,000 distinct CDR3 sequences, 15% to 20% of them appearing once. The table lists this clonotype with a few counts. Antigen: not known. This clonotype was sampled from an adult woman who had mild COVID-19 (a few samples of this study predate the infection). Cell type and time point are not known. What was sequenced was PBMCs or a T cell subset sorted from them (not recorded which).

In DNA, the CDR3 is TGTGCCAGCAGCGAAGCTCCTTGGGCCCGCCGGTCAGATACGCAGTATTTT. This gives the protein CASSEAPWARRSDTQYF. This sequence joins TRBV6-2 or TRBV6-3 and TRBJ2-3; D not certain. Germline V gene lookup returns CDR1 MNHEY and CDR2 SVGEGT. The CDR3 runs to 17 residues. Trimming removed 6 bases from V and 4 bases from J, with 23 bases in between.